The next 9 T cell receptor beta chains were all read from a single sample in a study of blood T cell repertoires in COVID-19 (dated by TCRdb to 2020 to 2022). The library was obtained by the immunoSEQ multiplex PCR assay. This is the immuneACCESS table as TCRdb keeps it, with only in-frame sequences that have V and J called. A part of the clones is gone; compared with another copy, unresolved V genes explain less than half, and the rest is unexplained. Counted in this sample were 200,000 to 300,000 clones; 70% to 90% of them appeared once. The ten largest clones capture around 1.8% of the sample. Material for sequencing was peripheral blood. These receptors were obtained from a man aged 25-45 years with active or convalescent COVID-19.

V usage is TRBV4-3 and J usage is TRBJ2-7, with TRBD2 matching 8 bases. Germline CDR1 and CDR2: LGHNA and YSLEER. CDR3 length equals 17 residues. V lost 3 bases, J lost 5 bases, and 15 bases stayed unmatched. The CDR3 nucleotides read TGCGCCAGCAGCCAGGTCCGGGGCGGGGGGCTTCCCCACGAGCAGTACTTC. Encoded protein: CASSQVRGGGLPHEQYF.

The sample holds a few counts of this clone. This sequence joins TRBV4-1 and TRBJ1-1; TRBD1 matches 9 bases. Germline lookup yields CDR1 MGHRA and CDR2 YSYEKL. The CDR3 spans 17 residues. Trimming took 2 bases from V and 5 from J; bases not matched to a gene: 12. The chain's CDR3 is CASSQSGTGSIQTEAFF. The CDR3 nucleotides read TGCGCCAGCAGCCAATCCGGGACAGGGTCTATCCAAACTGAAGCTTTCTTT.

The gene calls are TRBV7-9 and TRBJ2-1; D possibly corresponds to TRBD2 (5 bases). Trimming removed 1 base from V and 4 bases from J, with 11 bases in between. This CDR3 contains 15 residues. Germline V gives CDR1 SEHNR, CDR2 FQNEAQ (reference sequence). In DNA form, the CDR3 reads TGTGCCAGCAGCTTAGGGGTGGGCGGGTACAATGAGCAGTTCTTC. This codes for CASSLGVGGYNEQFF.

The chain uses TRBV29-1 and TRBJ2-1; TRBD2 aligns across 11 bases. The CDR3 consists of 16 residues. Germline loops: CDR1 SQVTM, CDR2 ANQGSEA. Germline trimming cut 6 bases from V and 4 bases from J; bases unmatched to any gene: 11. The CDR3, as DNA: TGCAGCGTCGAACTAGGACTAGCGGGCCCATACAATGAGCAGTTCTTC. Protein product: CSVELGLAGPYNEQFF.

The gene calls are TRBV3-1 (or the pseudogene TRBV3-2) and TRBJ1-2; a possible D gene is TRBD1 (6 bases). Germline CDR1 and CDR2: LGHDT and YNNKEL (reference sequence). Trimming removed 2 bases at V and 1 base at J, with 11 bases between. The CDR3 covers 15 residues. CDR3 in DNA: TGTGCCAGCAGCCAAAAAAGGACAGTTAACTATGGCTACACCTTC. Translated: CASSQKRTVNYGYTF.

V gene TRBV2 combines with J gene TRBJ1-5, with 7 positions matching TRBD1. The CDR3 runs to 13 residues. Germline V gives CDR1 SNHLY, CDR2 FYNNEI. The J segment lost 4 bases and the V segment lost 11 bases, leaving 8 bases of the junction unmatched. The DNA of the CDR3 is TGTGCCGGTGCAGGGGGTAGGAATCAGCCCCAGCATTTT. Its translation is CAGAGGRNQPQHF.

Worth noting for this clone: The junction shows a germline mismatch at one end, possibly a read error. The chain employs TRBV2 and TRBJ1-4; D remains unclear. The CDR3 is made up of 11 amino acids. Germline-derived CDR1 and CDR2 are SNHLY and FYNNEI. The DNA of the CDR3 is TGTGCCAGCAGTACGGACTTTTCTTGCCACTTT. This translates into CASSTDFSCHF.

The chain combines TRBV27 with TRBJ1-5, with a weak D call TRBD1 (5 bases). Trimming took off 4 bases at V and 2 bases at J, with 12 bases between the two ends. The CDR3 is 15 residues long. Germline assignment: CDR1 MNHEY and CDR2 SMNVEV (reference sequence). The CDR3, as DNA: TGTGCCAGCAGTTCCCGCTCCAGGGGCAATCAGCCCCAGCATTTT. Translation: CASSSRSRGNQPQHF.

This clone was observed a few times. The chain couples TRBV3-1 (or the pseudogene TRBV3-2) to TRBJ2-7, with 7 bases lining up with TRBD1. This CDR3 has 16 residues. V lost 5 bases, J lost 6 bases, and 16 bases stayed unmatched. Germline V gives CDR1 LGHDT, CDR2 YNNKEL (reference sequence). Written as DNA, the CDR3 is TGTGCCAGCAGCACCACAGGACAGGACCAAATACTCGAGCAGTACTTC. Translation: CASSTTGQDQILEQYF.